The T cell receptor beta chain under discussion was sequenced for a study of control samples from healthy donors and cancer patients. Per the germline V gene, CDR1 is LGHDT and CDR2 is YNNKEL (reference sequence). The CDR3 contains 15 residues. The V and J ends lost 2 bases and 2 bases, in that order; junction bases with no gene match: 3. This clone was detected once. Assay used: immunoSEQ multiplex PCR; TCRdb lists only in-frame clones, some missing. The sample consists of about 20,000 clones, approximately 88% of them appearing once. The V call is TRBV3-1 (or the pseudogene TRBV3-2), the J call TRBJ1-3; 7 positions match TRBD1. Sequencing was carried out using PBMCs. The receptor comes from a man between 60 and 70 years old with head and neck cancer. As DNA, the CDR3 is TGTGCCAGCAGCCAACAGACAGGGACTGGAAACACCATATATTTT. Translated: CASSQQTGTGNTIYF.